This entry lists 24 T cell receptor beta chains sequenced from one sample in a study of beta chain features in type 1 diabetes. As every portion of the isolated RNA was reverse transcribed, the sequencing read expressed TCRB transcripts. Assay: immunoSEQ multiplex PCR; the TCRdb copy retains only in-frame clones and omits some. The top ten clones hold 0.035% to 0.04% of a sample with hundreds of thousands of clones, 11% to 15% of them seen once. Whole-study results and caveats: Among all four CD4+ subsets, Type 1 diabetes patients had TCRB CDR3s that were moderately but significantly shorter.

These receptors lack a known antigen. What was sequenced was naive CD4+ T cells from blood. These receptor sequences come from a man aged 18 to 30 with type 1 diabetes.

This clone has more than one count but fewer than ten. V gene TRBV30 combines with J gene TRBJ1-1, with a weak D call TRBD1 (6 bases). Germline CDR1 is GTSNPN and CDR2 is SVGIG (reference sequence). The CDR3 consists of 13 residues. Trimming left V 3 bases short and J 1 base short, with 9 bases between. The CDR3 DNA is TGTGCCTGGAGCTTACAGGGGAACACTGAAGCTTTCTTT. Its translation is CAWSLQGNTEAFF.

In this sample, this clone turned up a few times. The chain carries TRBV4-2 and TRBJ2-1; 12 bases align to TRBD2. The V and J ends lost 4 bases and 10 bases, in that order; junction bases with no gene match: 8. The germline gives CDR1 LGHNA, CDR2 YNFKEQ. This CDR3 has 15 residues. The CDR3 loop is CASSLGLAGLGEQFF. In DNA, the CDR3 is TGTGCCAGCAGCCTCGGACTAGCGGGACTAGGGGAGCAGTTCTTC.

In its sample, this clone was seen a few times. The chain recombines TRBV7-6 with TRBJ1-6; maybe TRBD1 (5 bases). Between the trimmed V and J ends, which lost 0 bases and 10 bases, there was a span of 19 bases. This CDR3 has 17 residues. Germline V gene lookup returns CDR1 SGHVS and CDR2 FNYEAQ. The CDR3, as DNA: TGTGCCAGCAGCTTAGCGGTGGTCCCTGGTGGGGGGTCACCCCTCCACTTT. Translating gives CASSLAVVPGGGSPLHF.

The V call is TRBV7-2, the J call TRBJ1-5; 12 bases align to TRBD1. Trimming at V came to 4 bases and at J to 6 bases, leaving 4 bases not matched to a gene. In germline, CDR1 is SGHTA, CDR2 FQGNSA. The CDR3 is 15 residues long. CDR3 amino acids: CASSWDRGPGQPQHF. The CDR3 DNA follows: TGTGCCAGCAGCTGGGACAGGGGGCCGGGTCAGCCCCAGCATTTT. The full variable domain, with the rest looked up from reference TRBV7-2 and TRBJ1-5, is GAGVSQSPSNKVTEKGKDVELRCDPISGHTALYWYRQSLGQGLEFLIYFQGNSAPDKSGLPSDRFSAERTGGSVSTLTIQRTQQEDSAVYLCASSWDRGPGQPQHFGDGTRLSIL.

This clone occurred a few times. J is TRBJ2-5 and V is TRBV7-2; perhaps TRBD2 as D (5 bases). This CDR3 comprises 14 residues. The germline V gene encodes CDR1 SGHTA and CDR2 FQGNSA. The V end lost 2 bases, the J end lost 2 bases, and 9 bases lay between the germline ends. As DNA, the CDR3 is TGTGCCAGCAGCTTATCAGCGGTACAAGAGACCCAGTACTTC. As protein: CASSLSAVQETQYF.

This clone was observed a few times. The chain carries TRBV15 and TRBJ1-5; D unresolved. V lost 1 base and J lost 5, with 3 bases in between. The germline CDR1 and CDR2 sequences are LNHNV and YYDKDF (reference sequence). The CDR3 runs to 12 residues. The CDR3, as DNA: TGTGCCACCAGCAGAGGAGATCAGCCCCAGCATTTT. It yields the protein CATSRGDQPQHF.

The rearrangement links TRBV2 to TRBJ1-2, with TRBD1 identical over 11 bases. V lost 7 bases, J lost 6 bases, and 7 bases stayed unmatched. This CDR3 contains 14 residues. CDR1 and CDR2 (germline): SNHLY, FYNNEI. This CDR3 is CASNKDRGPDGYTF. Here the CDR3 DNA reads TGTGCCAGCAACAAGGACAGGGGGCCGGATGGCTACACCTTC.

With regard to this clone: The DNA is omitted, as the CDR3 cannot be located on it reliably, and the CDR3 follows TCRdb's listing. The chain combines TRBV5-1 with TRBJ1-5. The CDR3 is made up of 14 amino acids, end residues included. The germline V gene has CDR1 SGHRS and CDR2 YFSETQ. CDR3 region: CASSSTLGGQPQHF.

The V gene is TRBV13, the J gene TRBJ1-1; a possible D gene is TRBD1 (5 bases). This CDR3 contains 16 residues. V was shortened by 1 base and J by 2 bases, with 14 bases between the two germline ends. In germline, CDR1 is PRHDT, CDR2 FYEKMQ (reference sequence). The CDR3 loop reads CASSLVPGRGNTEAFF. DNA for the CDR3: TGTGCCAGCAGCTTAGTACCGGGACGGGGAAACACTGAAGCTTTCTTT.

In its sample, this clone was seen a few times. The chain links TRBV11-3 to TRBJ2-1; D unresolved. Germline loops: CDR1 SGHNT, CDR2 YENEEA. Trimming took 3 bases from V and 2 from J, leaving 11 bases between them. This CDR3 is 15 amino acids long. CDR3 amino acids: CASSFNGDTYNEQFF. CDR3 nucleotides: TGTGCCAGCAGCTTCAATGGAGACACCTACAATGAGCAGTTCTTC.

The chain links TRBV14 to TRBJ2-1, with D perhaps TRBD2 (6 bases). This CDR3 has 13 residues. CDR1 SGHDN and CDR2 FVKESK come from the germline V gene. V was pared by 3 bases and J by 7 bases, with 10 bases between. Written as DNA, the CDR3 is TGTGCCAGCAGCCAGATCGGAGGGAATGAGCAGTTCTTC. This gives the protein CASSQIGGNEQFF.

The chain employs TRBV28 and TRBJ1-1; D gene uncertain. The germline V gene has CDR1 MDHEN and CDR2 SYDVKM. The CDR3 contains 14 residues. The ends were cut back, 7 bases at V and 1 base at J, with 13 bases in the middle. As DNA, the CDR3 is TGTGCCAGCACCATGGGAACAGCGAACACTGAAGCTTTCTTT. This translates into CASTMGTANTEAFF.

About this clone itself: In the same sample, other DNA sequences code for this CDR3. The chain has TRBV5-4 and TRBJ2-5, with D uncertain. Trimming cost V 0 bases and J 5 bases, with 5 bases left between them. Germline V lookup: CDR1 SGHNT, CDR2 YYREEE (reference sequence). There are 12 residues in the CDR3. The CDR3 is CASSLAAETQYF. The CDR3 coding sequence is TGTGCCAGCAGCTTGGCCGCGGAGACCCAGTACTTC.

The sample holds a few counts of this clone. This rearrangement joins TRBV2 to TRBJ1-1; 7 positions match TRBD1. In germline, CDR1 is SNHLY, CDR2 FYNNEI. Losses at the gene ends were 6 bases for V and 4 bases for J; bases not matched to a gene: 5. This CDR3 comprises 13 residues. This CDR3 is CASRQRQGTEAFF. In nucleotides, the CDR3 is TGTGCCAGCAGACAGAGACAGGGCACTGAAGCTTTCTTT.

The V gene is TRBV7-2, the J gene TRBJ2-2, with D possibly matching TRBD1 (6 bases). This CDR3 has 13 amino acids. Germline CDR1 is SGHTA and CDR2 is FQGNSA. The V end lost 0 bases, the J end lost 7 bases, and 6 bases lay between the germline ends. The CDR3 spells CASSLAQGGELFF. DNA for the CDR3: TGTGCCAGCAGCTTAGCACAGGGCGGGGAGCTGTTTTTT.

This clone was found a few times. The gene calls are TRBV18 and TRBJ1-5, with TRBD1 as a possible D gene (6 bases). This CDR3 region has 15 residues. V was trimmed by 2 bases and J by 7 bases, leaving 15 bases between them. Germline-derived CDR1 and CDR2 are KGHSH and LQKENI. CDR3 DNA sequence: TGTGCCAGCTCACCAGCACAGGGAATGAGCCAGCCCCAGCATTTT. Amino acids: CASSPAQGMSQPQHF.

The chain links TRBV5-1 to TRBJ2-5, with D uncertain. V gave up 4 bases and J gave up 3 bases, with 10 bases separating them. This CDR3 has 13 amino acids. CDR1 and CDR2 (germline): SGHRS, YFSETQ. CDR3 in DNA: TGCGCCAGCAGCGACCGCGATAAAGAGACCCAGTACTTC. Its translation: CASSDRDKETQYF.

This clone occurred a few times. The chain uses TRBV2 and TRBJ2-1, with 11 bases matching TRBD2. In germline, CDR1 is SNHLY, CDR2 FYNNEI. The CDR3 sequence is 15 residues long. J was trimmed by 8 bases and V by 4 bases; bases with no gene match: 7. CDR3 DNA: TGTGCCAGCAGTGCGTTAGCGGGAGGGCCGTATGAGCAGTTCTTC. The encoded protein is CASSALAGGPYEQFF.

The sample holds a few counts of this clone. The chain carries TRBV10-3 and TRBJ1-2; 7 bases agree with TRBD1. CDR3 length: 16 amino acids. J was trimmed by 0 bases and V by 4 bases; bases with no gene match: 8. CDR1 is ENHRY and CDR2 is SYGVKD in the germline V gene. This CDR3 is CAISAGTARANYGYTF. The CDR3 DNA follows: TGTGCCATCAGTGCCGGGACAGCTAGAGCTAACTATGGCTACACCTTC.

This clone was counted a few times. The chain joins TRBV28 to TRBJ2-6, with D perhaps matching TRBD2 (7 bases). Germline V gene data show CDR1 as MDHEN and CDR2 as SYDVKM. V was cut by 6 bases and J by 0 bases, with 21 bases left in between. This CDR3 has 19 amino acids. The CDR3 region has the DNA TGTGCCAGCAGCCTCCTCCGGGACACGGGGGGCTCTGGGGCCAACGTCCTGACTTTC. This codes for CASSLLRDTGGSGANVLTF.

This CDR3 is CASSPSDWNYGYTF. CDR3 sequence (DNA): TGTGCCAGCTCACCATCGGACTGGAACTATGGCTACACCTTC. This chain joins TRBV18 and TRBJ1-2; D is unclear. V lost 2 bases to trimming and J lost 2 bases, with 9 bases between them. CDR1 is KGHSH and CDR2 is LQKENI in the germline V gene. The CDR3 has 14 residues.

With regard to this clone: The sample holds other DNA sequences that translate to the same CDR3. The chain combines TRBV25-1 with TRBJ1-5; 8 bases line up with TRBD1. V gave up 4 bases and J gave up 4 bases; unmatched junction bases: 0. Per the germline V gene, CDR1 is MGHDK and CDR2 is SYGVNS. There are 13 residues in the CDR3. CDR3 sequence (DNA): TGTGCCAGCAGTGGGACAGGGAATCAGCCCCAGCATTTT. It codes for CASSGTGNQPQHF.

The chain links TRBV7-2 to TRBJ1-2, with a tentative D call TRBD1 (5 bases). Germline CDR1 SGHTA, CDR2 FQGNSA. V lost 5 bases and J 3 bases, leaving 10 bases between the germline ends. This CDR3 has 13 residues. CDR3 bases: TGTGCCAGCAGCGGGGGACTCCACTATGGCTACACCTTC. Its protein is CASSGGLHYGYTF.

This chain connects TRBV25-1 to TRBJ2-3; TRBD2 matches 8 bases. The CDR3 covers 14 residues. Germline CDR1 MGHDK, CDR2 SYGVNS. V dropped 6 bases and J dropped 10; count of bases not matched to a gene: 12. CDR3 protein: CASRTGRVFPPQYF. The DNA for the CDR3 is TGTGCCAGCAGGACCGGGAGGGTTTTCCCCCCGCAGTATTTT.